Presented here are 16 T cell receptor beta chains from one specimen sequenced in a study of blood T cell repertoires in COVID-19. Sequenced by immunoSEQ multiplex PCR; TCRdb stores in-frame clones only, minus some. The sample has approximately 300,000 clones; 75% to 90% are singletons. The sample was peripheral blood. The receptors derive from a woman aged 45-65 years with COVID-19, enrolled during active disease.

The chain combines TRBV27 with TRBJ1-1; TRBD1 matches 7 bases. This CDR3 spans 15 amino acids. Germline V lookup: CDR1 MNHEY, CDR2 SMNVEV (reference sequence). V lost 5 bases and J lost 5; bases outside the gene matches: 11. The DNA of the CDR3 is TGTGCCAGCAGTCCTAGGAGCAGGGGGAGGACTGAAGCTTTCTTT. Translation: CASSPRSRGRTEAFF.

V and J are TRBV30 and TRBJ1-3; D unresolved. With 0 bases removed from V and 3 bases from J, the gap between germline ends came to 9 bases. The CDR3 loop spans 14 amino acids. CDR1 and CDR2 (germline): GTSNPN, SVGIG (reference sequence). The DNA of the CDR3 is TGTGCCTGGAGTGTACAATGGAGTGGAAACACCATATATTTT. Translation gives CAWSVQWSGNTIYF.

The chain employs TRBV5-1 and TRBJ2-2, with 7 bases lining up with TRBD1. CDR1 is SGHRS, CDR2 YFSETQ, per germline. CDR3 length: 17 residues. V shed 5 bases, J shed 0 bases, and the junction held 10 bases outside the gene matches. The CDR3 protein is CASRQNRGNTNTGELFF. CDR3 bases: TGCGCCAGCAGACAGAACAGGGGTAATACGAACACCGGGGAGCTGTTTTTT.

The chain uses TRBV10-2 and TRBJ2-3; TRBD2 matches at 11 bases. The CDR3 contains 15 residues. Trimming cost V 6 bases and J 6 bases; bases outside gene matches: 8. Germline V gene lookup returns CDR1 WSHSY and CDR2 SAAADI. DNA for the CDR3: TGCGCCAGCAGGGGACTAGCGGCCCAGTTGGATACGCAGTATTTT. Its protein is CASRGLAAQLDTQYF.

This sequence joins TRBV7-9 and TRBJ2-7; 7 nucleotides line up with TRBD2. Germline loops: CDR1 SEHNR, CDR2 FQNEAQ (reference sequence). This CDR3 has 13 residues. Trimming cost V 3 bases and J 4 bases; bases outside gene matches: 3. In DNA form, the CDR3 reads TGTGCCAGCAGCTTGGGACTACTATACGAGCAGTACTTC. Protein: CASSLGLLYEQYF.

This chain links TRBV9 with TRBJ1-2; 7 nucleotides align to TRBD1. This CDR3 spans 14 amino acids. Trimming at V came to 4 bases and at J to 2 bases, leaving 5 bases not matched to a gene. Germline values: CDR1 SGDLS, CDR2 YYNGEE. The chain's CDR3 is CASSPQTGNYGYTF. The CDR3 DNA sequence: TGTGCCAGCAGCCCCCAGACAGGGAACTATGGCTACACCTTC.

The chain combines TRBV5-8 with TRBJ2-5; 9 bases agree with TRBD2. The V segment lost 4 bases and the J segment 3 bases; nucleotides outside the gene matches: 13. Germline CDR1 and CDR2: SGHTS and YDEGEE. The CDR3 loop spans 17 amino acids. CDR3 bases: TGTGCCAGCAGCCGACTTGGGGGTAGCGGGAGTAAAGAGACCCAGTACTTC. This sequence encodes CASSRLGGSGSKETQYF. The complete variable domain, with remaining parts taken from reference TRBV5-8 and TRBJ2-5, reads EAGVTQSPTHLIKTRGQQATLRCSPISGHTSVYWYQQALGLGLQFLLWYDEGEERNRGNFPPRFSGRQFPNYSSELNVNALELEDSALYLCASSRLGGSGSKETQYFGPGTRLLVL.

The rearrangement uses TRBV7-9 and TRBJ2-7; D might be TRBD1 (5 bases). V was pared by 1 base and J by 2 bases, with 12 bases between. CDR3 length equals 15 residues. The germline V gene has CDR1 SEHNR and CDR2 FQNEAQ (reference sequence). In DNA form, the CDR3 reads TGTGCCAGCAGCTTAGGGGCGATGACAGCCTACGAGCAGTACTTC. Amino acid sequence: CASSLGAMTAYEQYF.

The V call is TRBV30, the J call TRBJ1-1; TRBD1 is a possible D gene (5 bases). V lost 0 bases and J lost 2, with 10 bases in between. Per the germline V gene, CDR1 is GTSNPN and CDR2 is SVGIG (reference sequence). The CDR3 loop spans 14 amino acids. CDR3 residues: CAWSVQVPNTEAFF. DNA of the CDR3: TGTGCCTGGAGTGTACAGGTCCCAAACACTGAAGCTTTCTTT. The variable domain in full, completed from reference TRBV30 and TRBJ1-1, reads SQTIHQWPATLVQPVGSPLSLECTVEGTSNPNLYWYRQAAGRGLQLLFYSVGIGQISSEVPQNLSASRPQDRQFILSSKKLLLSDSGFYLCAWSVQVPNTEAFFGQGTRLTVV.

The chain combines TRBV24-1 with TRBJ2-1; 13 bases fit TRBD2. Trimming took 4 bases from V and 7 from J; bases not matched to a gene: 6. The length of the CDR3 is 16 residues. The germline CDR1 and CDR2 sequences are KGHDR and SFDVKD. This CDR3 is CATSDPTSGGGNEQFF. CDR3 DNA: TGTGCCACCAGTGACCCAACTAGCGGGGGGGGTAATGAGCAGTTCTTC.

This chain uses TRBV18 with TRBJ2-7; D perhaps matches TRBD2 (7 bases). V was clipped by 2 bases and J by 3 bases, with 14 bases between them. This CDR3 is built from 15 residues. CDR1 and CDR2 (germline): KGHSH, LQKENI. The CDR3, as DNA: TGTGCCAGCTCACCAGAGGGGGGGGCCTTCTACGAGCAGTACTTC. It translates to CASSPEGGAFYEQYF. The whole variable domain, remainder taken from reference TRBV18 and TRBJ2-7, is NAGVMQNPRHLVRRRGQEARLRCSPMKGHSHVYWYRQLPEEGLKFMVYLQKENIIDESGMPKERFSAEFPKEGPSILRIQQVVRGDSAAYFCASSPEGGAFYEQYFGPGTRLTVT.

This clone appeared a single time. The CDR3 sequence: CASSLIKGRPDTEAFF. The CDR3, as DNA: TGTGCCAGCTCTCTCATTAAAGGGAGGCCGGACACTGAAGCTTTCTTT. The chain recombines TRBV18 with TRBJ1-1; D gene ambiguous. From germline, CDR1 is KGHSH and CDR2 LQKENI. The CDR3 sequence is 16 residues long. The V end was cut by 6 bases, the J end by 3 bases, with 20 bases between.

The V gene is TRBV6-5, the J gene TRBJ1-4, with D unresolved. The CDR3 spans 11 residues. CDR1 MNHEY and CDR2 SVGAGI come from the germline V gene. Between the trimmed V and J ends, which lost 8 bases and 11 bases, there was a span of 12 bases. CDR3 region: CASRQPGKLFF. As DNA, the CDR3 is TGTGCCAGCCGGCAGCCGGGGAAACTGTTTTTT.

This clone was recorded only once. The gene calls are TRBV7-7 and TRBJ2-6; possible D gene TRBD2, 5 bases. Trimming left V 8 bases short and J 1 base short, with 6 bases between. The germline V gene encodes CDR1 SSHAT and CDR2 FNYEAQ (reference sequence). CDR3 size: 13 residues. This CDR3 is CASGGSGANVLTF. CDR3 coding DNA: TGTGCCAGCGGAGGATCTGGGGCCAACGTCCTGACTTTC. Combining the CDR3 with reference TRBV7-7 and TRBJ2-6 gives the whole variable domain GAGVSQSPRYKVTKRGQDVTLRCDPISSHATLYWYQQALGQGPEFLTYFNYEAQPDKSGLPSDRFSAERPEGSISTLTIQRTEQRDSAMYRCASGGSGANVLTFGAGSRLTVL.

The genes are TRBV5-4 and TRBJ2-2; D remains unclear. Per the germline V gene, CDR1 is SGHNT and CDR2 is YYREEE (reference sequence). The CDR3 sequence is 15 residues long. V shed 1 base and J shed 6 bases, with 13 bases lying between them. CDR3 sequence (DNA): TGTGCCAGCAGCTTGAGGAGTTCATTCGCCGGGGAGCTGTTTTTT. Translation: CASSLRSSFAGELFF. Based on the CDR3 plus reference TRBV5-4 and TRBJ2-2, the full variable domain is ETGVTQSPTHLIKTRGQQVTLRCSSQSGHNTVSWYQQALGQGPQFIFQYYREEENGRGNFPPRFSGLQFPNYSSELNVNALELDDSALYLCASSLRSSFAGELFFGEGSRLTVL.

The chain joins TRBV9 to TRBJ1-3, with 9 bases aligning to TRBD1. Germline CDR1 reads SGDLS; CDR2 reads YYNGEE. With 3 bases clipped from V and 4 bases from J, the junction kept 8 bases outside the gene matches. The CDR3 consists of 16 residues. CDR3 amino acids: CASSADRGRGGNTIYF. CDR3 nucleotide sequence: TGTGCCAGCAGCGCGGACAGGGGCCGGGGAGGAAACACCATATATTTT.